A selection of T cell receptor beta chains follows, all from one sample in a study of T-cell reconstitution after alpha-beta-depleted transplantation in children. From the PCR reads, TCRdb called clonotypes with MiXCR, one entry per CDR3 protein. The sample lists a few hundred thousand distinct CDR3 sequences, 10% to 13% seen once, with more than 2% in the top ten. The sequences come from PBMCs from the stem cell graft donor, collected from the stem cell graft. All receptors come from a human donor who donated a stem cell graft to a child with acute lymphoblastic leukemia. The CDR3 runs from the conserved cysteine through the conserved F or W. D genes are given only for firm matches. The size field is filled for only some rows; it gives once, few, many or a size class.

d_call: TRBD1; j_call: TRBJ2-2; v_call: TRBV6-5; clone_size: .; cdr3_nt: TGTGCCAGCAGTTCGTGGACAGGGATGGCCGGGGAGCTGTTTTTT; cdr3_aa: CASSSWTGMAGELFF
d_call: TRBD1; j_call: TRBJ2-2; v_call: TRBV15; clone_size: many; cdr3_nt: TGTGCCACCAGCAGAGTTCAGGGGGCGAACACCGGGGAGCTGTTTTTT; cdr3_aa: CATSRVQGANTGELFF
d_call: TRBD2; j_call: TRBJ2-7; v_call: TRBV12-3/TRBV12-4; clone_size: .; cdr3_nt: TGTGCCAGCAGTTTTAGCGGGAAACCCTACGAGCAGTACTTC; cdr3_aa: CASSFSGKPYEQYF
d_call: TRBD2; j_call: TRBJ2-7; v_call: TRBV2; clone_size: .; cdr3_nt: TGTGCCAGCAGTGAGGCGGGAGGGCGACCCGAGCAGTACTTC; cdr3_aa: CASSEAGGRPEQYF
d_call: TRBD1; j_call: TRBJ2-5; v_call: TRBV5-1; clone_size: few; cdr3_nt: TGCGCCAGCAGCTTGGAGCCACAGGGGGCGGGTGAGACCCAGTACTTC; cdr3_aa: CASSLEPQGAGETQYF
d_call: .; j_call: TRBJ1-6; v_call: TRBV20-1; clone_size: .; cdr3_nt: TGCAGTGCTAAGGGGTTGGGGAGCTCCTATAATTCACCCCTCCACTTT; cdr3_aa: CSAKGLGSSYNSPLHF
d_call: .; j_call: TRBJ2-3; v_call: TRBV7-9; clone_size: .; cdr3_nt: TGTGCCAGCAGCCCCCCCCCGGGATCAGATACGCAGTATTTT; cdr3_aa: CASSPPPGSDTQYF
d_call: .; j_call: TRBJ2-6; v_call: TRBV24-1; clone_size: few; cdr3_nt: TGTGCCACCAGTCGGACCTCTGGGGCCAACGTCCTGACTTTC; cdr3_aa: CATSRTSGANVLTF
d_call: TRBD2; j_call: TRBJ2-3; v_call: TRBV18; clone_size: many; cdr3_nt: TGTGCCAGCTCTCTCCCTACTAGCGTCAGCACAGATACGCAGTATTTT; cdr3_aa: CASSLPTSVSTDTQYF
d_call: TRBD2; j_call: TRBJ2-1; v_call: TRBV12-3/TRBV12-4; clone_size: few; cdr3_nt: TGTGCCAGCAGCCCCGGCGGCGGGAGAAGCTACAATGAGCAGTTCTTC; cdr3_aa: CASSPGGGRSYNEQFF
d_call: .; j_call: TRBJ1-5; v_call: TRBV6-2/TRBV6-3; clone_size: .; cdr3_nt: TGTGCCAGCAGTTACGAAAGGCCCAACGATTATAGCAATCAGCCCCAGCATTTT; cdr3_aa: CASSYERPNDYSNQPQHF
d_call: .; j_call: TRBJ1-1; v_call: TRBV12-3/TRBV12-4; clone_size: .; cdr3_nt: TGTGCCAGCAGTTTATTTGGGGCTGAACAGGGTACGTCTTTCTTT; cdr3_aa: CASSLFGAEQGTSFF
d_call: .; j_call: TRBJ1-5; v_call: TRBV5-5; clone_size: .; cdr3_nt: TGTGCCAGCAGCTTGGTCCCTCAGAATAATCAGCCCCAGCATTTT; cdr3_aa: CASSLVPQNNQPQHF
d_call: TRBD1; j_call: TRBJ1-1; v_call: TRBV6-1; clone_size: few; cdr3_nt: TGTGCCAGCAGCAGGGGGGGGCTGAACACTGAAGCTTTCTTT; cdr3_aa: CASSRGGLNTEAFF
d_call: TRBD2; j_call: TRBJ2-7; v_call: TRBV28; clone_size: .; cdr3_nt: TGTGCCAGCAGTTTACCGGGGAGGGCTCCCTACGAGCAGTACTTC; cdr3_aa: CASSLPGRAPYEQYF
d_call: .; j_call: TRBJ2-5; v_call: TRBV7-3; clone_size: few; cdr3_nt: TGTGCCAGCAGCTTAGCGAATGGGGAGACCCAGTACTTC; cdr3_aa: CASSLANGETQYF
d_call: TRBD2; j_call: TRBJ2-5; v_call: TRBV7-9; clone_size: many; cdr3_nt: TGTGCCAGCAGCCCCCGGACTAGCGGAGGGGAGACCCAGTACTTC; cdr3_aa: CASSPRTSGGETQYF
d_call: TRBD1; j_call: TRBJ2-3; v_call: TRBV9; clone_size: many; cdr3_nt: TGTGCCAGCAGCGCCCGAGAAGGGACAGCAACAGATACGCAGTATTTT; cdr3_aa: CASSAREGTATDTQYF
d_call: .; j_call: TRBJ2-1; v_call: TRBV5-4; clone_size: few; cdr3_nt: TGTGCCAGCACCCGTGGGAGCTACAATGAGCAGTTCTTC; cdr3_aa: CASTRGSYNEQFF
d_call: TRBD1; j_call: TRBJ2-1; v_call: TRBV12-3/TRBV12-4; clone_size: many; cdr3_nt: TGTGCCAGCAGCCGCAGGGGACAGGTCTCCTACAATGAGCAGTTCTTC; cdr3_aa: CASSRRGQVSYNEQFF
d_call: TRBD1; j_call: TRBJ1-2; v_call: TRBV7-9; clone_size: .; cdr3_nt: TGTGCCAGCAGCTTAGCCGCGGACAGGACCAACTATGGCTACACCTTC; cdr3_aa: CASSLAADRTNYGYTF
d_call: .; j_call: TRBJ2-5; v_call: TRBV28; clone_size: .; cdr3_nt: TGTGCCACCACCGGACCGATGCAAGAGACCCAGTACTTC; cdr3_aa: CATTGPMQETQYF
d_call: .; j_call: TRBJ2-4; v_call: TRBV11-2; clone_size: .; cdr3_nt: TGTGCCAGCAGCCCAGAGTCCCTCAACATTCAGTACTTC; cdr3_aa: CASSPESLNIQYF
d_call: TRBD1; j_call: TRBJ1-2; v_call: TRBV5-8; clone_size: many; cdr3_nt: TGTGCCAGCAGCGTTACGGGACAGGGCTATGGCTACACCTTC; cdr3_aa: CASSVTGQGYGYTF
d_call: TRBD2; j_call: TRBJ2-1; v_call: TRBV28; clone_size: many; cdr3_nt: TGTGCCAGCAGCCCTAGGACTAGCGGGCAGTTCTTC; cdr3_aa: CASSPRTSGQFF
d_call: .; j_call: TRBJ1-6; v_call: TRBV27; clone_size: few; cdr3_nt: TGTGCCAGCAGTTTACTCCAGAATAATTCACCCCTCCACTTT; cdr3_aa: CASSLLQNNSPLHF
d_call: TRBD1; j_call: TRBJ2-5; v_call: TRBV10-3; clone_size: few; cdr3_nt: TGTGCCATAAGGAACTCACAGGGGGAGACCCAGTACTTC; cdr3_aa: CAIRNSQGETQYF
d_call: .; j_call: TRBJ2-5; v_call: TRBV14; clone_size: .; cdr3_nt: TGTGCCAGCAGCCAAGCGCGGGCTAGCATTGGGGAGACCCAGTACTTC; cdr3_aa: CASSQARASIGETQYF
d_call: .; j_call: TRBJ1-2; v_call: TRBV7-9; clone_size: many; cdr3_nt: TGTGCCAGCAGCGCGGACAGTTTCCTCTACACCTTC; cdr3_aa: CASSADSFLYTF
d_call: .; j_call: TRBJ2-3; v_call: TRBV6-1; clone_size: few; cdr3_nt: TGTGCCAGCAGGGTACAGCCTAGCACAGATACGCAGTATTTT; cdr3_aa: CASRVQPSTDTQYF
d_call: .; j_call: TRBJ2-2; v_call: TRBV5-1; clone_size: .; cdr3_nt: TGCGCCAGCACGCGGGATTACACCGGGGAGCTGTTTTTT; cdr3_aa: CASTRDYTGELFF
d_call: TRBD2; j_call: TRBJ2-3; v_call: TRBV20-1; clone_size: .; cdr3_nt: TGCAGTGCTAGAGGCTGGCCCGTAGCGGGAGGGGTAGATACGCAGTATTTT; cdr3_aa: CSARGWPVAGGVDTQYF
d_call: TRBD2; j_call: TRBJ2-5; v_call: TRBV5-1; clone_size: .; cdr3_nt: TGCGCCAGCAGCCGCTCGGGACTAGCGGGAGAAGAGACCCAGTACTTC; cdr3_aa: CASSRSGLAGEETQYF
d_call: .; j_call: TRBJ2-7; v_call: TRBV6-5; clone_size: many; cdr3_nt: TGTGCCAGCAGTTACTCGACACAGACCTACGAGCAGTACTTC; cdr3_aa: CASSYSTQTYEQYF
d_call: .; j_call: TRBJ2-5; v_call: TRBV20-1; clone_size: few; cdr3_nt: TGCAGTGCTAGAGGTTTAGCGGTTCCTGGCGGGGAGACCCAGTACTTC; cdr3_aa: CSARGLAVPGGETQYF
d_call: TRBD2; j_call: TRBJ2-7; v_call: TRBV6-6; clone_size: once; cdr3_nt: TGTGCCAGCAGTTACTCACCTAGCGGGACCCACGAGCAGTACTTC; cdr3_aa: CASSYSPSGTHEQYF
d_call: TRBD2; j_call: TRBJ2-3; v_call: TRBV7-9; clone_size: .; cdr3_nt: TGTGCCACCCGGGATGGACTAGTCCCAGATACGCAGTATTTT; cdr3_aa: CATRDGLVPDTQYF
d_call: TRBD1; j_call: TRBJ1-4; v_call: TRBV9; clone_size: many; cdr3_nt: TGTGCCAGCAGCGGACGGTACCGGGACAGGGGTGAAAAACTGTTTTTT; cdr3_aa: CASSGRYRDRGEKLFF
d_call: TRBD2; j_call: TRBJ2-1; v_call: TRBV4-1; clone_size: few; cdr3_nt: TGCGCCAGCAGCCAATCCCTAGCGGGAGGGCGGAATGAGCAGTTCTTC; cdr3_aa: CASSQSLAGGRNEQFF
d_call: .; j_call: TRBJ1-1; v_call: TRBV19; clone_size: .; cdr3_nt: TGTGCCACTCGGGGAAACCAACCCCCGAAAGAGAACACTGAAGCTTTCTTT; cdr3_aa: CATRGNQPPKENTEAFF
d_call: TRBD2; j_call: TRBJ2-7; v_call: TRBV12-3/TRBV12-4; clone_size: .; cdr3_nt: TGTGCCAGCAGTTTAGCTGCTAGCGGGAGCTCCTACGAGCAGTACTTC; cdr3_aa: CASSLAASGSSYEQYF
d_call: .; j_call: TRBJ1-1; v_call: TRBV3-1; clone_size: .; cdr3_nt: TGTGCCAGCAGCCTGGGGGTTGCAGGGAACACTGAAGCTTTCTTT; cdr3_aa: CASSLGVAGNTEAFF
d_call: .; j_call: TRBJ1-4; v_call: TRBV7-9; clone_size: .; cdr3_nt: TGTGCCAGCAGCCAACCCTCGACAGGCAGGGAGTATGAAAAACTGTTTTTT; cdr3_aa: CASSQPSTGREYEKLFF
d_call: .; j_call: TRBJ2-1; v_call: TRBV29-1; clone_size: few; cdr3_nt: TGCAGCGTCGAGAAGGGGACGGTCTCCTACAATGAGCAGTTCTTC; cdr3_aa: CSVEKGTVSYNEQFF
d_call: TRBD2; j_call: TRBJ2-2; v_call: TRBV7-8; clone_size: .; cdr3_nt: TGTGCCAGCAGCTTAGAAACTAGCGGTAGCAGGGGCCCTCGCACCGGGGAGCTGTTTTTT; cdr3_aa: CASSLETSGSRGPRTGELFF
d_call: TRBD2; j_call: TRBJ2-7; v_call: TRBV6-2/TRBV6-3; clone_size: once; cdr3_nt: TGTGCCAGCAGTTATGGACTAGCGGGAGTCTCCGAGCAGTACTTC; cdr3_aa: CASSYGLAGVSEQYF
d_call: .; j_call: TRBJ1-6; v_call: TRBV9; clone_size: many; cdr3_nt: TGTGCCAGCAGCCCCTCCCCGCGTAATTCACCCCTCCACTTT; cdr3_aa: CASSPSPRNSPLHF
d_call: .; j_call: TRBJ2-1; v_call: TRBV12-3/TRBV12-4; clone_size: .; cdr3_nt: TGTGCCAGCAGTTTAGGGGGGTTATCGTTCGAGGGCTACAATGAGCAGTTCTTC; cdr3_aa: CASSLGGLSFEGYNEQFF
d_call: .; j_call: TRBJ1-2; v_call: TRBV12-5; clone_size: .; cdr3_nt: TGTGCTAGTGGTTCTGCAGGGCAGGAGGACTATGGCTACACCTTC; cdr3_aa: CASGSAGQEDYGYTF
d_call: TRBD2; j_call: TRBJ2-5; v_call: TRBV5-1; clone_size: .; cdr3_nt: TGCGCCAGCAGCTTCGACGGGACTAGCGGGAGCGCGCAAGAGACCCAGTACTTC; cdr3_aa: CASSFDGTSGSAQETQYF
d_call: .; j_call: TRBJ2-1; v_call: TRBV20-1; clone_size: .; cdr3_nt: TGCAGTGCTAGATTCCCTCCACCCGGGACAACGAACAATGAGCAGTTCTTC; cdr3_aa: CSARFPPPGTTNNEQFF
d_call: TRBD2; j_call: TRBJ2-7; v_call: TRBV18; clone_size: many; cdr3_nt: TGTGCCAGCTCACCGGACGACCCCGGGGGGGAGCAGTACTTC; cdr3_aa: CASSPDDPGGEQYF
d_call: .; j_call: TRBJ1-5; v_call: TRBV4-1; clone_size: .; cdr3_nt: TGCGCCAGCAGCCAAGGAGGTCGGGGGCAGCCCCAGCATTTT; cdr3_aa: CASSQGGRGQPQHF